Here is one T cell receptor beta chain with its context. Its antigen is not known. Other DNA sequences within the sample encode an identical CDR3. This record comes from a study of shared clonotypes between healthy human individuals. Study-wide context: A few men and a couple of women, aged 18 to 49, were donors. Whole-study findings and limits: Relative to their counterparts shared across all four donors, non-shared clonotypes exhibited diminished generation probabilities. Memory subsets generally showed smaller estimated richness than naive subsets did. Genetic and exposure-history diversity was limited by the few donors.

Here immunoSEQ multiplex PCR was the method, and the copy in TCRdb shows in-frame clones only, minus some. The data hold roughly 200,000 clones, with 65% to 80% observed a single time. The CDR3 spans 14 residues. The V gene lost 2 bases and the J gene lost 0 bases, with 5 bases spanning the gap. Germline V gene lookup returns CDR1 MDHEN and CDR2 SYDVKM. This chain uses TRBV28 with TRBJ1-5, with a weak D call TRBD1 (5 bases). The sample consisted of memory CD4+ T cells sorted from blood. Subset in this sample: CD45RA-negative fraction. This receptor was obtained from a man aged 25-40 years in good health. CDR3 in DNA: TGTGCCAGCAGTTTAGGGGGTAGCAATCAGCCCCAGCATTTT. This gives the protein CASSLGGSNQPQHF.